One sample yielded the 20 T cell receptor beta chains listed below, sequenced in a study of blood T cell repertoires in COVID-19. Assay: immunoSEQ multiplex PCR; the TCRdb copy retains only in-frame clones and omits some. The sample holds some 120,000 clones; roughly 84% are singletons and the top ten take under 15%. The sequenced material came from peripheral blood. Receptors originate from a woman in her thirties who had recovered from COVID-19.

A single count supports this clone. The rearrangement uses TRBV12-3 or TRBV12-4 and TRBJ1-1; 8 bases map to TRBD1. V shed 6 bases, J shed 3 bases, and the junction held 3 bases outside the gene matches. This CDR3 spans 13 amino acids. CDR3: CASRVQGDTEAFF. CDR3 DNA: TGTGCCAGCAGGGTACAGGGGGACACTGAAGCTTTCTTT.

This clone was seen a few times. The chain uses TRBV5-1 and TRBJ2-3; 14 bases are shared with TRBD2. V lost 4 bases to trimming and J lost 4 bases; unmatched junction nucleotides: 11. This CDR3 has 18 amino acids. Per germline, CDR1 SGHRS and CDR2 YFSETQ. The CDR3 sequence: CASSNPGLAGVNADTQYF. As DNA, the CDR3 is TGCGCCAGCAGCAATCCGGGACTAGCGGGAGTTAACGCAGATACGCAGTATTTT.

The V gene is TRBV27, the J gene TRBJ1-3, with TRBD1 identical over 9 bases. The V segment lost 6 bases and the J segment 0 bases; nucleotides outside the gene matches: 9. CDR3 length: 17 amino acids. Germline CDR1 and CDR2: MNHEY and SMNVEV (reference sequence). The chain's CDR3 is CASRSTGTGLSGNTIYF. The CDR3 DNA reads TGTGCCAGCAGGTCGACCGGGACAGGGCTCTCTGGAAACACCATATATTTT.

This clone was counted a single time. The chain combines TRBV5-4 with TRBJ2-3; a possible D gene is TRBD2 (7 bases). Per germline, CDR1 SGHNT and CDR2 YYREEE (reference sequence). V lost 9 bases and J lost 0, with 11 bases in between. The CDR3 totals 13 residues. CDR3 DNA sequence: TGTGCCATTCGGGGGGCTAGCACAGATACGCAGTATTTT. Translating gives CAIRGASTDTQYF.

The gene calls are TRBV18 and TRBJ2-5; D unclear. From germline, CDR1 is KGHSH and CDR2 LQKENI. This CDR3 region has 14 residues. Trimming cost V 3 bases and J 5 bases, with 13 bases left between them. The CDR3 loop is CASSPPEAAETQYF. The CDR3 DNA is TGTGCCAGCTCACCCCCCGAGGCTGCTGAGACCCAGTACTTC.

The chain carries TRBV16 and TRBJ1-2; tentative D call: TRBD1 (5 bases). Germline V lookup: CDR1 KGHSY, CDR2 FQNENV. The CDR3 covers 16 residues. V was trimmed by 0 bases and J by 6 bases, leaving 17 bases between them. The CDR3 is CASSQSVQGTSDGYTF. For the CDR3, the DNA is TGTGCCAGCAGCCAATCGGTGCAAGGGACTTCAGATGGCTACACCTTC.

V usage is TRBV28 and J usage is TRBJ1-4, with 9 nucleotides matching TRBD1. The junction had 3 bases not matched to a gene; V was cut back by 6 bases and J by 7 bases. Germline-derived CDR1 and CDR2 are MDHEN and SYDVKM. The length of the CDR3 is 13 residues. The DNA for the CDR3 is TGTGCCAGCAGAGACAGGGGGAGTGAAAAACTGTTTTTT. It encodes CASRDRGSEKLFF.

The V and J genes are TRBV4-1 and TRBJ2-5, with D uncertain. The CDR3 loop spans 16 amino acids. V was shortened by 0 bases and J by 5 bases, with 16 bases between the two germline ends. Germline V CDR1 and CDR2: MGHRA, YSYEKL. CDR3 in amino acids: CASSQEVVGLRETQYF. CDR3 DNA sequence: TGCGCCAGCAGCCAAGAGGTGGTTGGCCTGAGGGAGACCCAGTACTTC.

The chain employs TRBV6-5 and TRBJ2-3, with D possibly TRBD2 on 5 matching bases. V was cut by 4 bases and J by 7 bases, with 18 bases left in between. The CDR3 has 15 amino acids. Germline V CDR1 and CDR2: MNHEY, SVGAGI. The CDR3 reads CASSSGGGVGNTQYF. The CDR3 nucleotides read TGTGCCAGCAGTTCAGGCGGAGGAGTAGGTAATACGCAGTATTTT.

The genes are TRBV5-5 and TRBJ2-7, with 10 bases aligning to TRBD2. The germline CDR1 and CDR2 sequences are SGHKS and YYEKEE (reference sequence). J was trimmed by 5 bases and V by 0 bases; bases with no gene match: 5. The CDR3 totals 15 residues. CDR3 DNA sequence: TGTGCCAGCAGCTTGGGTTATAGCGGGGGGAACGAGCAGTACTTC. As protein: CASSLGYSGGNEQYF.

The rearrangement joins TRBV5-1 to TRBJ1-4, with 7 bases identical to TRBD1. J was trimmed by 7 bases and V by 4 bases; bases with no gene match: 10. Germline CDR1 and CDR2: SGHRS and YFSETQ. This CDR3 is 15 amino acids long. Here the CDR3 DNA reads TGCGCCAGCAGCCCGTCCTTCCAGGGGGTTGAAAAACTGTTTTTT. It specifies CASSPSFQGVEKLFF. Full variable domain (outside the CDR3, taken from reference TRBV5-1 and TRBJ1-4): KAGVTQTPRYLIKTRGQQVTLSCSPISGHRSVSWYQQTPGQGLQFLFEYFSETQRNKGNFPGRFSGRQFSNSRSEMNVSTLELGDSALYLCASSPSFQGVEKLFFGSGTQLSVL.

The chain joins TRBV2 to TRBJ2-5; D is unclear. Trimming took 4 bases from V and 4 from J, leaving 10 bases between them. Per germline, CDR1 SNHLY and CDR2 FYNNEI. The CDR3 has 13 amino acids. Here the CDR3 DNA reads TGTGCCAGCAGTGGGGCTATCCGAGAGACCCAGTACTTC. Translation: CASSGAIRETQYF.

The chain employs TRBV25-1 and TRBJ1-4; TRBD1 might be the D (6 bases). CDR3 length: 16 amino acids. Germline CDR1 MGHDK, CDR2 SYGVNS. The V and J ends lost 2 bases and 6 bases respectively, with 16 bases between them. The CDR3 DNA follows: TGTGCCAGCAGTGAAGCAGGTGCAGGGGTGGATGAAAAACTGTTTTTT. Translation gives CASSEAGAGVDEKLFF.

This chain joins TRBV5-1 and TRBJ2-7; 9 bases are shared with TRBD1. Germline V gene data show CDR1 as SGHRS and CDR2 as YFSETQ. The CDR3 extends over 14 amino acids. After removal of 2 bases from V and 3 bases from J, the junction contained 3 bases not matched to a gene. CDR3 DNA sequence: TGCGCCAGCAGCTTTGGACAGGGGATCTACGAGCAGTACTTC. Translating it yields CASSFGQGIYEQYF.

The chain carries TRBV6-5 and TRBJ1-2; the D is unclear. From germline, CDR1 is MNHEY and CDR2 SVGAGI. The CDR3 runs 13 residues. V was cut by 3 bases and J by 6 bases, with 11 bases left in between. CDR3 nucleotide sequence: TGTGCCAGCAGTTATAACAGAAAAAATGGCTACACCTTC. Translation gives CASSYNRKNGYTF.

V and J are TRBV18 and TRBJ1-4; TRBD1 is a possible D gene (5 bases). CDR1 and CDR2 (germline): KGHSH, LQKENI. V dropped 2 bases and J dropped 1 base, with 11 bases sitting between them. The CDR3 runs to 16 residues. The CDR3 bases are TGTGCCAGCTCACCAAGTAGGGGCGGAACTAATGAAAAACTGTTTTTT. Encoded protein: CASSPSRGGTNEKLFF.

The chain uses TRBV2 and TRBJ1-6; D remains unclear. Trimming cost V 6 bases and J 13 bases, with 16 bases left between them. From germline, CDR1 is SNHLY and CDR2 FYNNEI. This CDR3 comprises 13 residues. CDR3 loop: CASSELANVPLHF. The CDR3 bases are TGTGCCAGCAGCGAACTAGCTAATGTGCCCCTCCACTTT.

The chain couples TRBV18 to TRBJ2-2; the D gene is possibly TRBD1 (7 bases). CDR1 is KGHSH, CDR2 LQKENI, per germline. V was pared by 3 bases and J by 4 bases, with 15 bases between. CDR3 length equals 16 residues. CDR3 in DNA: TGTGCCAGCTCACCGGAGGGGGCTTTGAGCACCGGGGAGCTGTTTTTT. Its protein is CASSPEGALSTGELFF. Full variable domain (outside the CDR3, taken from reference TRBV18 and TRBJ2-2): NAGVMQNPRHLVRRRGQEARLRCSPMKGHSHVYWYRQLPEEGLKFMVYLQKENIIDESGMPKERFSAEFPKEGPSILRIQQVVRGDSAAYFCASSPEGALSTGELFFGEGSRLTVL.

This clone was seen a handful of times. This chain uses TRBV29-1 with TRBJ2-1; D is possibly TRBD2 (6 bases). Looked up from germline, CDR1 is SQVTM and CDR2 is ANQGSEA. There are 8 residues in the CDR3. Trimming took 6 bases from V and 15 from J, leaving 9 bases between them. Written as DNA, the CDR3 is TGCAGCGTGGTCGGGGGGTTCTTC. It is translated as CSVVGGFF.

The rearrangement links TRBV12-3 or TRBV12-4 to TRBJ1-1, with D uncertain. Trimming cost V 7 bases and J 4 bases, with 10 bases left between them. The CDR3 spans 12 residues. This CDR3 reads CASTTAATEAFF. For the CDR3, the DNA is TGTGCCAGCACCACGGCGGCCACTGAAGCTTTCTTT.